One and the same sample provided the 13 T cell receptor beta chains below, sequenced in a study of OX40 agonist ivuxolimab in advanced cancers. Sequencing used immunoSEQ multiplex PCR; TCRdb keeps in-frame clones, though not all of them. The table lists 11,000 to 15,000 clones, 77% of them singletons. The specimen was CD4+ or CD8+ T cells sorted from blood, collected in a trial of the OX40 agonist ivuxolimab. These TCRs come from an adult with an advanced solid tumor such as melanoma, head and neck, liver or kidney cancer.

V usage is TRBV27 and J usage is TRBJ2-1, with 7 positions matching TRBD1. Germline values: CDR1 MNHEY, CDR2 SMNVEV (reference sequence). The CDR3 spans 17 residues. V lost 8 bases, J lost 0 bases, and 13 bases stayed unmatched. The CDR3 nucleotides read TGTGCCAGCTTTCAAGGGGGACAGCTTAGCTCCTACAATGAGCAGTTCTTC. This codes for CASFQGGQLSSYNEQFF.

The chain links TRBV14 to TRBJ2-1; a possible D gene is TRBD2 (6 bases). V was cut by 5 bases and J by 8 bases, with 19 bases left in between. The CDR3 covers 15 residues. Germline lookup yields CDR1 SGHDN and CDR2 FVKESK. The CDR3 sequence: CASSEVTGAGDEQFF. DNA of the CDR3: TGTGCCAGCAGCGAAGTTACGGGAGCCGGGGATGAGCAGTTCTTC.

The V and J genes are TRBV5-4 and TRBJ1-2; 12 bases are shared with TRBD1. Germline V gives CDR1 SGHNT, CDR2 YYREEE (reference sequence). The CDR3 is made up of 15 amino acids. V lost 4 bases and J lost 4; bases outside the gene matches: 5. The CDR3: CASSQPGQGAYGYTF. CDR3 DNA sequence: TGTGCCAGCAGCCAGCCGGGACAGGGGGCCTATGGCTACACCTTC.

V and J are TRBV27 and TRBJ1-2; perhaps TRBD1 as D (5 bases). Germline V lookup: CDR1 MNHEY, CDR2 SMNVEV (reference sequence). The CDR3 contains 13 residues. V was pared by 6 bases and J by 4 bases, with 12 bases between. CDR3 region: CASSPTAGYGYTF. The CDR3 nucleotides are TGTGCCAGCAGCCCGACAGCCGGCTATGGCTACACCTTC.

This CDR3 is CASSLSGLAETYEQYF. CDR3 nucleotide sequence: TGTGCCAGCAGTTTATCCGGACTAGCGGAAACCTACGAGCAGTACTTC. The chain joins TRBV27 to TRBJ2-7; 10 bases fit TRBD2. This CDR3 is built from 16 residues. Germline CDR1 MNHEY, CDR2 SMNVEV (reference sequence). V lost 0 bases and J lost 2; bases outside the gene matches: 4.

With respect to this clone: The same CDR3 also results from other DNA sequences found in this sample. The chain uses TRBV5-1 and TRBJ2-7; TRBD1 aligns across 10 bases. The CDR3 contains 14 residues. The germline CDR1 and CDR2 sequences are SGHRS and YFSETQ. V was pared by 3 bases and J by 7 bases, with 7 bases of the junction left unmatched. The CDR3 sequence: CASSWAGQGGEQYF. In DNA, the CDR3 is TGCGCCAGCAGCTGGGCAGGACAGGGGGGGGAGCAGTACTTC.

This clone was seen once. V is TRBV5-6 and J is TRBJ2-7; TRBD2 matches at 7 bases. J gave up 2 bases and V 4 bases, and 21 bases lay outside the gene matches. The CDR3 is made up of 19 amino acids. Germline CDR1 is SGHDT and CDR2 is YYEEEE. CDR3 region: CASSPNWGFGSGLTYEQYF. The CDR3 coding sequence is TGTGCCAGCAGCCCCAACTGGGGGTTTGGTAGCGGGCTAACCTACGAGCAGTACTTC.

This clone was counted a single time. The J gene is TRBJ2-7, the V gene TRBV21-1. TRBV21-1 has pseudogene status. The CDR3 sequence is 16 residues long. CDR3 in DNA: TGTGCCAGCAGCAAAGCCGGTAGTCAGAAAAACTACGAGCAGTACTTC. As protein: CASSKAGSQKNYEQYF.

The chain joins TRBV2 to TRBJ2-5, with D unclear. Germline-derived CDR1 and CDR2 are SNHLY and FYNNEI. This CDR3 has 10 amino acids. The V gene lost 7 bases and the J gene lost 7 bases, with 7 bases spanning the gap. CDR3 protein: CASIWGTQYF. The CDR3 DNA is TGTGCCAGCATTTGGGGGACCCAGTACTTC.

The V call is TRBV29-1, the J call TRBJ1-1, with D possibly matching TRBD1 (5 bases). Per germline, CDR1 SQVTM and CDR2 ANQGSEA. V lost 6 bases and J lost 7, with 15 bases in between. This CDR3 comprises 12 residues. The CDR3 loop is CSVIPPDNEAFF. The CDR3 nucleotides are TGCAGCGTCATTCCCCCGGACAATGAAGCTTTCTTT. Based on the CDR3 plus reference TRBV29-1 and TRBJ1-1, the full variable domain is SAVISQKPSRDICQRGTSLTIQCQVDSQVTMMFWYRQQPGQSLTLIATANQGSEATYESGFVIDKFPISRPNLTFSTLTVSNMSPEDSSIYLCSVIPPDNEAFFGQGTRLTVV.

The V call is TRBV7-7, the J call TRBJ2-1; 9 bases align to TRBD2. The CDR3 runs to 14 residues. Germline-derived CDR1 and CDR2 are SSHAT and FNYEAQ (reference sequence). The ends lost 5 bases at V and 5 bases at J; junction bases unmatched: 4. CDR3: CASSPERGDNEQFF. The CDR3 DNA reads TGTGCCAGCAGCCCCGAGCGGGGGGACAATGAGCAGTTCTTC. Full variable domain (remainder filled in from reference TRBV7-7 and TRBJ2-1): GAGVSQSPRYKVTKRGQDVTLRCDPISSHATLYWYQQALGQGPEFLTYFNYEAQPDKSGLPSDRFSAERPEGSISTLTIQRTEQRDSAMYRCASSPERGDNEQFFGPGTRLTVL.

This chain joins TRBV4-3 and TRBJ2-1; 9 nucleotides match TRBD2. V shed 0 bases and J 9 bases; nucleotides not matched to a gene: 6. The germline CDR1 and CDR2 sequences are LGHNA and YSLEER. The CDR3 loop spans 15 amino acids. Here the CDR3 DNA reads TGCGCCAGCAGCCAAGATCGGCGGGGGGGCAGTGAGCAGTTCTTC. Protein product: CASSQDRRGGSEQFF.

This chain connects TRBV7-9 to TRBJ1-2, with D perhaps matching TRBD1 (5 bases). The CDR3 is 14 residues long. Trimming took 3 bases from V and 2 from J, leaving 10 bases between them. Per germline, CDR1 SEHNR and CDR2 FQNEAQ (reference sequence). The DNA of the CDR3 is TGTGCCAGCAGCTTGGCGGCAGGGAACTATGGCTACACCTTC. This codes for CASSLAAGNYGYTF. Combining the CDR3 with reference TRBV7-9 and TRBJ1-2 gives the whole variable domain DTGVSQNPRHKITKRGQNVTFRCDPISEHNRLYWYRQTLGQGPEFLTYFQNEAQLEKSRLLSDRFSAERPKGSFSTLEIQRTEQGDSAMYLCASSLAAGNYGYTFGSGTRLTVV.